This T cell receptor beta chain was sequenced for a study of monozygotic twins with cystic fibrosis. The data were produced by immunoSEQ multiplex PCR, yet TCRdb's version contains in-frame clones alone and is incomplete. This sample has 20,000 to 30,000 clones, with 90% found just once. Worth noting for this clone: Its antigen remains unknown.

General observations from the study: The repertoire was suggested to be naive-dominated, clonality median about 0.009. Co-twins had the most similar V usage for 13 of 16 pairs, J for 8. In this small cohort, shared CDR3 numbers showed no association with age, concordance or disease severity.

Sequencing was carried out using blood. The TCR was taken from a girl aged 2-10 years with cystic fibrosis.

The DNA for the CDR3 is TGTGCCAGCTCGACGACTAGCACCTACGAGCAGTACTTC. The encoded protein is CASSTTSTYEQYF. This chain uses TRBV18 with TRBJ2-7; 7 nucleotides align to TRBD2. Per the germline V gene, CDR1 is KGHSH and CDR2 is LQKENI. CDR3 size: 13 residues. The J segment lost 2 bases and the V segment lost 6 bases, leaving 4 bases of the junction unmatched.